This passage covers 5 T cell receptor beta chains from one sample sequenced in a study of Graves' ophthalmopathy and Graves' hyperthyroidism. As the template, RNA transcripts were used to amplify TCR beta CDR3 regions. RT-PCR in the first round used HTBI primers; a second-round multiplex PCR followed. TCRdb itself ran the multiplex PCR reads through MiXCR, one entry per CDR3 protein. The sample contains some 47,000 distinct CDR3 sequences, over 40% of which appear only once. The specimen sequenced was peripheral blood. The source of these receptors is an adult man with Graves' ophthalmopathy.

This clonotype was detected only once. Relative to the germline gene, one junction end is altered; a read error may explain this. V is TRBV14 and J is TRBJ2-7; the match to TRBD1 covers 7 bases. CDR1 and CDR2 from the germline V gene are SGHDN and FVKESK. The length of the CDR3 is 15 residues. The CDR3 sequence: CASSRGGSLTHKQYF. Here the CDR3 DNA reads TGCGCCAGCAGCCGAGGGGGCTCACTTACCCACAAGCAGTACTTC. The variable domain in full, with the rest retrieved from reference TRBV14 and TRBJ2-7, is EAGVTQFPSHSVIEKGQTVTLRCDPISGHDNLYWYRRVMGKEIKFLLHFVKESKQDESGMPNNRFLAERTGGTYSTLKVQPAELEDSGVYFCASSRGGSLTHKQYFGPGTRLTVT.

This chain links TRBV7-9 with TRBJ2-7; D is ambiguous. Germline CDR1 reads SEHNR; CDR2 reads FQNEAQ (reference sequence). V dropped 2 bases and J dropped 9 bases, with 11 bases sitting between them. The CDR3 length is 12 residues. CDR3 amino acids: CASSLKGSSQYF. The DNA of the CDR3 is TGTGCCAGCAGCTTAAAGGGTTCATCGCAGTACTTC.

This clonotype was observed at least ten times. The chain employs TRBV2 and TRBJ2-2, with 11 bases that match TRBD1. This CDR3 has 16 residues. Germline V gene lookup returns CDR1 SNHLY and CDR2 FYNNEI. V lost 4 bases, J lost 7 bases, and 8 bases stayed unmatched. The CDR3 protein is CASSVERDRGFGELFF. The CDR3 DNA reads as TGTGCCAGCAGTGTTGAGCGGGACAGGGGGTTCGGGGAGCTGTTTTTT.

This clonotype was detected ten times or more. The rearrangement uses TRBV5-5 and TRBJ2-2; TRBD1 might be the D (6 bases). The germline gives CDR1 SGHKS, CDR2 YYEKEE (reference sequence). V dropped 4 bases and J dropped 8 bases, with 15 bases sitting between them. The CDR3 is made up of 14 amino acids. This CDR3 reads CASSRTGFRGELFF. The CDR3, as DNA: TGTGCCAGCAGCCGTACAGGGTTCAGGGGGGAGCTGTTTTTT.

Judged by abundance, this clonotype is medium-sized. The V call is TRBV7-2, the J call TRBJ2-1; 10 bases match TRBD2. The length of the CDR3 is 13 residues. The germline V gene encodes CDR1 SGHTA and CDR2 FQGNSA. Trimming took 11 bases from V and 7 from J; bases not matched to a gene: 8. The CDR3 here is CASSGRVTNEQFF. CDR3 DNA sequence: TGTGCCTCGAGCGGGAGGGTGACGAATGAGCAGTTCTTC.